Following are 27 T cell receptor beta chains from one sample sequenced in a study of human T cells and chemical hapten exposure. As to time point: pre-sensitization, week 0. Treatment noted: therapeutic diphenylcyclopropenone sensitization with weekly scalp DPC. Each CDR3 protein is one row after TCRdb ran MiXCR on the RACE reads. The data contain 240,000 or so distinct CDR3 sequences, about 9.4% of them singletons. The source material was whole blood, sampled in connection with sensitization to the hapten diphenylcyclopropenone (DPC). Every receptor here comes from a woman aged 40 to 49 with alopecia areata. Some clones in this sample may be carry-over from other donors' samples.

Only a few counts were recorded for this clonotype. The chain carries TRBV7-6 and TRBJ2-5, with D unclear. With 2 bases removed from V and 3 bases from J, the gap between germline ends came to 10 bases. Per germline, CDR1 SGHVS and CDR2 FNYEAQ. The CDR3 contains 14 residues. CDR3 nucleotide sequence: TGTGCCAGCAGCTTATCACCTAAAGAAGAGACCCAGTACTTC. Amino acid sequence: CASSLSPKEETQYF.

This clonotype was observed many times. The rearrangement uses TRBV12-3 or TRBV12-4 and TRBJ2-1; 9 bases align to TRBD2. The CDR3 covers 13 residues. V shed 1 base and J 9 bases; nucleotides not matched to a gene: 1. CDR3 bases: TGTGCCAGCAGTTTAGGGACTAGCGCTGAGCAGTTCTTC. Its protein is CASSLGTSAEQFF.

This clonotype has ten or more counts. This rearrangement joins TRBV28 to TRBJ2-2, with D unclear. The CDR3 covers 12 residues. Germline assignment: CDR1 MDHEN and CDR2 SYDVKM. Trimming pared 6 bases from V and 6 bases from J, leaving 8 bases between. DNA of the CDR3: TGTGCCAGCAGAGACGGACCCGGGGAGCTGTTTTTT. Translation: CASRDGPGELFF.

This clonotype was observed a few times. This chain connects TRBV20-1 to TRBJ2-5; D is perhaps TRBD2 (6 bases). V lost 6 bases and J 2 bases, leaving 19 bases between the germline ends. Germline V lookup: CDR1 DFQATT, CDR2 SNEGSKA (reference sequence). The length of the CDR3 is 15 residues. CDR3 in amino acids: CSALSPSRDQETQYF. The CDR3 nucleotides read TGCAGTGCGCTGTCTCCCTCGCGGGATCAAGAGACCCAGTACTTC.

There are a few counts of this clonotype. The chain couples TRBV20-1 to TRBJ2-3; no reliable D call. The CDR3 extends over 11 amino acids. Trimming removed 6 bases from V and 4 bases from J, with 8 bases in between. Looked up from germline, CDR1 is DFQATT and CDR2 is SNEGSKA (reference sequence). For the CDR3, the DNA is TGCAGTGCCGCCCAGTCAGATACGCAGTATTTT. Protein sequence: CSAAQSDTQYF.

V gene TRBV18 combines with J gene TRBJ2-7, with a tentative D call TRBD2 (5 bases). Germline V gene lookup returns CDR1 KGHSH and CDR2 LQKENI. CDR3 length equals 17 residues. Trimming left V 3 bases short and J 0 bases short, with 18 bases between. CDR3 region: CASSPPGKRLSSYEQYF. In DNA, the CDR3 is TGTGCCAGCTCACCCCCCGGAAAGAGACTAAGCTCCTACGAGCAGTACTTC.

The table lists this clonotype with a few counts. DNA for the CDR3: TGTGCCAGCAGCTTATTCCCGACAGGGATGATAAGCACAGATACGCAGTATTTT. This translates into CASSLFPTGMISTDTQYF. V and J are TRBV7-3 and TRBJ2-3; 7 bases align to TRBD1. Per the germline V gene, CDR1 is SGHTA and CDR2 is FQGTGA. The CDR3 loop spans 18 amino acids. Unmatched junction bases numbered 11, after V lost 2 bases and J lost 0 bases.

A few counts support this clonotype. The V gene is TRBV20-1, the J gene TRBJ2-2; 9 nucleotides line up with TRBD2. With V trimmed by 4 bases and J by 6 bases, 9 bases remained unmatched. Germline CDR1 and CDR2: DFQATT and SNEGSKA (reference sequence). The CDR3 length is 15 residues. The CDR3 here is CSATGTSIFPGELFF. The CDR3 DNA follows: TGCAGTGCTACCGGGACTAGCATATTTCCCGGGGAGCTGTTTTTT.

This clonotype has a count of ten or more. The chain couples TRBV7-8 to TRBJ1-6; TRBD1 is a possible D gene (6 bases). This CDR3 has 15 amino acids. CDR1 SGHVS and CDR2 FQNEAQ come from the germline V gene. V shed 5 bases and J shed 7 bases, with 15 bases lying between them. CDR3 in DNA: TGTGCCAGCAGCCGACCCAGGGGTGGCAATTCACCCCTCCACTTT. Residues: CASSRPRGGNSPLHF.

This clonotype has a handful of counts. The genes are TRBV6-2 or TRBV6-3 and TRBJ2-5, with no clear D. V lost 6 bases, J lost 5 bases, and 19 bases lay in between. The CDR3 consists of 15 residues. Germline V gene data show CDR1 as MNHEY and CDR2 as SVGEGT. The CDR3 DNA reads as TGTGCCAGCAGCCCCCCGCGGAAGGGCCCCGAGACCCAGTACTTC. Translation gives CASSPPRKGPETQYF.

This clonotype has at least ten counts. The chain employs TRBV28 and TRBJ2-7; D is unclear. Germline CDR1 and CDR2: MDHEN and SYDVKM. The CDR3 spans 12 residues. V was cut by 1 base and J by 3 bases, with 4 bases left in between. CDR3 DNA sequence: TGTGCCAGCAGTTTATCTCGCTACGAGCAGTACTTC. It codes for CASSLSRYEQYF.

This clonotype was seen repeatedly, ten times or more. The rearrangement joins TRBV7-6 to TRBJ2-5; 7 nucleotides match TRBD1. The CDR3 has 14 residues. The junction had 1 base not matched to a gene; V was cut back by 3 bases and J by 0 bases. Germline-derived CDR1 and CDR2 are SGHVS and FNYEAQ. This chain's CDR3 is CASSLTGYQETQYF. CDR3 sequence (DNA): TGTGCCAGCAGCTTGACAGGGTACCAAGAGACCCAGTACTTC.

V and J are TRBV15 and TRBJ2-6; 9 bases map to TRBD2. The junction had 5 bases not matched to a gene; V was cut back by 9 bases and J by 2 bases. The CDR3 totals 15 residues. Germline lookup yields CDR1 LNHNV and CDR2 YYDKDF (reference sequence). DNA for the CDR3: TGTGCCACGGGTAGCGGGAGAACTGGGGCCAACGTCCTGACTTTC. Amino acids: CATGSGRTGANVLTF.

This clonotype was recorded a few times. V usage is TRBV28 and J usage is TRBJ1-5; unclear D gene. This CDR3 is built from 12 residues. Germline V gives CDR1 MDHEN, CDR2 SYDVKM. Trimming pared 4 bases from V and 7 bases from J, leaving 8 bases between. The CDR3 coding sequence is TGTGCCAGCAGTTCGTTACGGCAGCCCCAGCATTTT. Its protein product is CASSSLRQPQHF.

CDR3 DNA sequence: TGCGCCAGCAGCCAAGGTGTGACAGGGGGCACTGAAGCTTTCTTT. This encodes CASSQGVTGGTEAFF. The rearrangement links TRBV4-1 to TRBJ1-1; TRBD1 matches at 9 bases. Germline V CDR1 and CDR2: MGHRA, YSYEKL. V shed 1 base, J shed 4 bases, and the junction held 4 bases outside the gene matches. The CDR3 has 15 amino acids.

This clonotype was seen more than once but under ten times. The chain joins TRBV20-1 to TRBJ1-4; no definite D call. The CDR3 consists of 15 residues. Germline V gene lookup returns CDR1 DFQATT and CDR2 SNEGSKA (reference sequence). V was shortened by 1 base and J by 4 bases, with 13 bases between the two germline ends. CDR3 amino acids: CSARGQAGDNEKLFF. DNA for the CDR3: TGCAGTGCTAGAGGCCAGGCAGGTGATAATGAAAAACTGTTTTTT.

In its sample, this clonotype was seen many times. The genes are TRBV28 and TRBJ1-6, with a tentative D call TRBD1 (6 bases). The CDR3 is 15 amino acids. V was shortened by 6 bases and J by 7 bases, with 16 bases between the two germline ends. The V gene's germline CDR1 is MDHEN and CDR2 SYDVKM. CDR3 amino acids: CASSSLGGRNSPLHF. As DNA, the CDR3 is TGTGCCAGCAGCTCCCTTGGGGGGCGGAATTCACCCCTCCACTTT.

This clonotype was seen at least ten times. The chain joins TRBV5-1 to TRBJ2-6; 7 bases fit TRBD1. V lost 4 bases to trimming and J lost 4 bases; unmatched junction nucleotides: 5. In germline, CDR1 is SGHRS, CDR2 YFSETQ. This CDR3 has 15 residues. CDR3 sequence: CASSPTGSGANVLTF. The CDR3 region has the DNA TGCGCCAGCAGCCCGACAGGGAGCGGGGCCAACGTCCTGACTTTC. The variable domain in full, with the rest retrieved from reference TRBV5-1 and TRBJ2-6, is KAGVTQTPRYLIKTRGQQVTLSCSPISGHRSVSWYQQTPGQGLQFLFEYFSETQRNKGNFPGRFSGRQFSNSRSEMNVSTLELGDSALYLCASSPTGSGANVLTFGAGSRLTVL.

This clonotype was recorded many times. The rearrangement joins TRBV7-2 to TRBJ2-2; TRBD2 matches at 9 bases. The germline V gene encodes CDR1 SGHTA and CDR2 FQGNSA. V shed 3 bases, J shed 5 bases, and the junction held 10 bases outside the gene matches. This CDR3 comprises 17 residues. Written as DNA, the CDR3 is TGTGCCAGCAGCTTTCGTCTAGCGGGGCGATCGACCGGGGAGCTGTTTTTT. Translation: CASSFRLAGRSTGELFF.

This clonotype was observed a few times. J is TRBJ2-7 and V is TRBV9; weak D call: TRBD2 (5 bases). Trimming removed 0 bases from V and 3 bases from J, with 19 bases in between. The germline V gene encodes CDR1 SGDLS and CDR2 YYNGEE. The CDR3 is 17 residues long. CDR3: CASSVEGVGDTFYEQYF. The CDR3, as DNA: TGTGCCAGCAGCGTAGAGGGAGTTGGAGATACCTTCTACGAGCAGTACTTC.

The V and J genes are TRBV6-2 or TRBV6-3 and TRBJ1-5; 7 nucleotides align to TRBD1. V lost 5 bases, J lost 10 bases, and 11 bases stayed unmatched. This CDR3 has 14 residues. Germline loops: CDR1 MNHEY, CDR2 SVGEGT. The CDR3: CASSPWTGSGPQHF. As DNA, the CDR3 is TGTGCCAGCAGTCCGTGGACAGGCTCTGGACCCCAGCATTTT.

This sequence joins TRBV11-2 and TRBJ1-1; a possible D gene is TRBD1 (5 bases). This CDR3 is 14 amino acids long. Trimming shortened V by 5 bases and J by 0 bases, and 10 bases separated the two germline ends. In germline, CDR1 is SGHAT, CDR2 FQNNGV. The CDR3 loop reads CASSPRQLNTEAFF. The CDR3 DNA sequence: TGTGCCAGCAGCCCGCGACAGTTGAACACTGAAGCTTTCTTT.

The sample holds a few counts of this clonotype. The chain links TRBV20-1 to TRBJ1-2, with D unclear. CDR1 and CDR2 from the germline V gene are DFQATT and SNEGSKA (reference sequence). This CDR3 comprises 11 residues. CDR3 region: CCLQPNYGYTF. Written as DNA, the CDR3 is TGCTGTCTCCAGCCTAACTATGGCTACACCTTC.

The chain employs TRBV5-1 and TRBJ2-2; 7 bases agree with TRBD2. Germline V gives CDR1 SGHRS, CDR2 YFSETQ. The CDR3 consists of 16 residues. V dropped 0 bases and J dropped 5; count of bases not matched to a gene: 7. The CDR3 loop reads CASSLGSTSLTGELFF. CDR3 DNA sequence: TGCGCCAGCAGCTTGGGGTCGACTAGCCTTACCGGGGAGCTGTTTTTT. Based on the CDR3 plus reference TRBV5-1 and TRBJ2-2, the full variable domain is KAGVTQTPRYLIKTRGQQVTLSCSPISGHRSVSWYQQTPGQGLQFLFEYFSETQRNKGNFPGRFSGRQFSNSRSEMNVSTLELGDSALYLCASSLGSTSLTGELFFGEGSRLTVL.

This clonotype was seen more than once but under ten times. CDR3: CASSAAPGGMVTQYF. The CDR3 region has the DNA TGTGCCAGCAGTGCAGCTCCAGGGGGGATGGTGACCCAGTACTTC. This chain joins TRBV28 and TRBJ2-5; D may be TRBD1 (7 bases). The CDR3 has 15 amino acids. Germline V lookup: CDR1 MDHEN, CDR2 SYDVKM. V lost 5 bases to trimming and J lost 7 bases, with 20 bases between them.

The gene calls are TRBV5-1 and TRBJ2-3, with 12 positions matching TRBD2. There are 17 residues in the CDR3. Trimming took 4 bases from V and 4 from J; bases not matched to a gene: 10. CDR1 and CDR2 (germline): SGHRS, YFSETQ. CDR3 DNA: TGCGCCAGCAGCCCGCCGACTAGCGGGAGTGGCGCAGATACGCAGTATTTT. Translated, it gives CASSPPTSGSGADTQYF.

This chain links TRBV18 with TRBJ2-3; perhaps TRBD1 as D (5 bases). This CDR3 region has 16 residues. In germline, CDR1 is KGHSH, CDR2 LQKENI. The V gene lost 2 bases and the J gene lost 1 base, with 13 bases spanning the gap. CDR3 in DNA: TGTGCCAGCTCACCAAGGCCGCTACAGGGCACAGATACGCAGTATTTT. Translated, it gives CASSPRPLQGTDTQYF.